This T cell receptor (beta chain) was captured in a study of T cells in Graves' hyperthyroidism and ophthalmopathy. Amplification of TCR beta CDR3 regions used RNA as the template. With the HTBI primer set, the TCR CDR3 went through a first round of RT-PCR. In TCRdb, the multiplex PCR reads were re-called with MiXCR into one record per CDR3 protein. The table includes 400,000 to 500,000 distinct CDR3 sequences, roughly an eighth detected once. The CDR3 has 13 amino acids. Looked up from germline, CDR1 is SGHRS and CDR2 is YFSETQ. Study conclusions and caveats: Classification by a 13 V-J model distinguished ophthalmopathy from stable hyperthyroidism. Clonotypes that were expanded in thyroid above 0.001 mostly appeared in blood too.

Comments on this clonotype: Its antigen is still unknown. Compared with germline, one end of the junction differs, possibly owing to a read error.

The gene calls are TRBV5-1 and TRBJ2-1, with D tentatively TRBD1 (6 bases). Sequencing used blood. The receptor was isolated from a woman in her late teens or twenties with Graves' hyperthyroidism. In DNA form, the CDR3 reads TGCGCCAGCAGCGTGGACAGATACAATGAGCAGCTCTTC. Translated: CASSVDRYNEQLF. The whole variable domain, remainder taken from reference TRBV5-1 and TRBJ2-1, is KAGVTQTPRYLIKTRGQQVTLSCSPISGHRSVSWYQQTPGQGLQFLFEYFSETQRNKGNFPGRFSGRQFSNSRSEMNVSTLELGDSALYLCASSVDRYNEQLFGPGTRLTVL.